These T cell receptor beta chains were read from a single sample in a study of cytotoxic CD8 clonotypes in ibrutinib-treated CLL. The repertoire was sequenced with immunoSEQ multiplex PCR; TCRdb's copy has only in-frame clones and lacks some. The table lists under 150,000 clones, 80% of them singletons. Sequencing used PBMCs, obtained after 36 months of ibrutinib treatment. These receptor sequences come from a human donor with chronic lymphocytic leukemia. CDR3s include the opening cysteine and the closing phenylalanine or tryptophan. The order of the fields is CDR3 length, V gene, J gene, clone size, D gene, CDR3 DNA, CDR3 protein. D genes are given only for firm matches. Rows give clone size only sometimes, using once, few, many, or a class for an expanded clone.

cdr3_length: 14
v_call: TRBV28
j_call: TRBJ2-1
clone_size: few
d_call: TRBD2
cdr3_nt: TGTGCCAGCAGTTTAACTAGCGGGGTATTTGAGCAGTTCTTC
cdr3_aa: CASSLTSGVFEQFF

cdr3_length: 12
v_call: TRBV6-4
j_call: TRBJ1-1
clone_size: .
d_call: .
cdr3_nt: TGTGCCAGCAGTGACGGACAGACTGAAGCTTTCTTT
cdr3_aa: CASSDGQTEAFF

cdr3_length: 13
v_call: TRBV9
j_call: TRBJ1-1
clone_size: .
d_call: .
cdr3_nt: TGTGCCAGCAGCGTTGCGATCGACACTGAAGCTTTCTTT
cdr3_aa: CASSVAIDTEAFF

cdr3_length: 15
v_call: TRBV6-5
j_call: TRBJ2-7
clone_size: .
d_call: .
cdr3_nt: TGTGCCAGCAGTTACTCGGTGGCGCCGTTCTACGAGCAGTACTTC
cdr3_aa: CASSYSVAPFYEQYF

cdr3_length: 17
v_call: TRBV19
j_call: TRBJ1-6
clone_size: .
d_call: .
cdr3_nt: TGTGCCAGTAGCCCCAGACAGTATCCTTTTAATAATTCACCCCTCCACTTT
cdr3_aa: CASSPRQYPFNNSPLHF

cdr3_length: 13
v_call: TRBV6-5
j_call: TRBJ2-2
clone_size: .
d_call: .
cdr3_nt: TGTGCCAGCAGGCGAACAGGGCCCGGGGAGCTGTTTTTT
cdr3_aa: CASRRTGPGELFF

cdr3_length: 15
v_call: TRBV28
j_call: TRBJ1-5
clone_size: few
d_call: .
cdr3_nt: TGTGCCAGCAGTCCCTGGACAGATAGCAATCAGCCCCAGCATTTT
cdr3_aa: CASSPWTDSNQPQHF

cdr3_length: 14
v_call: TRBV28
j_call: TRBJ1-4
clone_size: .
d_call: .
cdr3_nt: TGTGCCAGCGGCCTTTCCCAAGGCAGTGAAAAACTGTTTTTT
cdr3_aa: CASGLSQGSEKLFF

cdr3_length: 13
v_call: TRBV19
j_call: TRBJ1-4
clone_size: many
d_call: TRBD1
cdr3_nt: TGTGCCAGCGGGACAGGGGAGAATCAAAAACTGTTTTTT
cdr3_aa: CASGTGENQKLFF

cdr3_length: 16
v_call: TRBV30
j_call: TRBJ1-2
clone_size: .
d_call: .
cdr3_nt: TGTGCCTGGAGTGTAAGGGCAGGTAGACCCTCGGATGGCTACACCTTC
cdr3_aa: CAWSVRAGRPSDGYTF

cdr3_length: 13
v_call: TRBV30
j_call: TRBJ2-7
clone_size: .
d_call: TRBD1
cdr3_nt: TGTGCCTGGAGCCAGGGGGAGACCTACGAGCAGTACTTC
cdr3_aa: CAWSQGETYEQYF

cdr3_length: 19
v_call: TRBV5-5
j_call: TRBJ2-2
clone_size: .
d_call: TRBD1
cdr3_nt: TGTGCCAGCAGCCGATTAGCAGGGACAGGGATACCGAACACCGGGGAGCTGTTTTTT
cdr3_aa: CASSRLAGTGIPNTGELFF

cdr3_length: 15
v_call: TRBV9
j_call: TRBJ1-3
clone_size: few
d_call: .
cdr3_nt: TGTGCCAGCAGCGAGGGACCGAACTCTGGAAACACCATATATTTT
cdr3_aa: CASSEGPNSGNTIYF

cdr3_length: 15
v_call: TRBV19
j_call: TRBJ2-1
clone_size: .
d_call: .
cdr3_nt: TGTGCCAGTAGTATAGATTCGTTCAGGTACAATGAGCAGTTCTTC
cdr3_aa: CASSIDSFRYNEQFF

cdr3_length: 16
v_call: TRBV9
j_call: TRBJ2-5
clone_size: .
d_call: .
cdr3_nt: TGTGCCAGCAGCGTAGGAATACAGGCACAACAAGAGACCCAGTACTTC
cdr3_aa: CASSVGIQAQQETQYF

cdr3_length: 19
v_call: TRBV5-1
j_call: TRBJ1-3
clone_size: .
d_call: .
cdr3_nt: TGCGCCAGCAGCACTGGGTTACCTCTCAGGGATAACTCTGGAAACACCATATATTTT
cdr3_aa: CASSTGLPLRDNSGNTIYF

cdr3_length: 13
v_call: TRBV10-3
j_call: TRBJ2-2
clone_size: .
d_call: .
cdr3_nt: TGTGCCATCAGTGAGGTTGCCACCGGGGAGCTGTTTTTT
cdr3_aa: CAISEVATGELFF

cdr3_length: 16
v_call: TRBV5-1
j_call: TRBJ2-7
clone_size: .
d_call: .
cdr3_nt: TGCGCCAGCAGCCCAGAGATAGGGCGACTAGACTACGAGCAGTACTTC
cdr3_aa: CASSPEIGRLDYEQYF

cdr3_length: 15
v_call: TRBV7-6
j_call: TRBJ2-3
clone_size: .
d_call: .
cdr3_nt: TGTGCCAGCAGCTCCCCTCGCGGCGGCACAGATACGCAGTATTTT
cdr3_aa: CASSSPRGGTDTQYF

cdr3_length: 13
v_call: TRBV29-1
j_call: TRBJ2-3
clone_size: .
d_call: .
cdr3_nt: TGCAGCTCCCGGGACCCAAAGACAGATACGCAGTATTTT
cdr3_aa: CSSRDPKTDTQYF

cdr3_length: 15
v_call: TRBV4-1
j_call: TRBJ1-5
clone_size: .
d_call: .
cdr3_nt: TGCGCCAGCAGCCAAGATTGGGGCAGTAATCAGCCCCAGCATTTT
cdr3_aa: CASSQDWGSNQPQHF

cdr3_length: 12
v_call: TRBV12-5
j_call: TRBJ1-2
clone_size: .
d_call: TRBD1
cdr3_nt: TGTGCTAGGCGGACAGGGCTTCATGGCTACACCTTC
cdr3_aa: CARRTGLHGYTF

cdr3_length: 13
v_call: TRBV10-3
j_call: TRBJ1-1
clone_size: .
d_call: .
cdr3_nt: TGTGCCATCAGCGGACAGACGAACACTGAAGCTTTCTTT
cdr3_aa: CAISGQTNTEAFF

cdr3_length: 14
v_call: TRBV6-5
j_call: TRBJ2-7
clone_size: .
d_call: .
cdr3_nt: TGTGCCAGCAGTTACAGTGGTCCTTCCCTCGAGCAGTACTTC
cdr3_aa: CASSYSGPSLEQYF

cdr3_length: 14
v_call: TRBV5-1
j_call: TRBJ2-7
clone_size: once
d_call: .
cdr3_nt: TGCGCCAGCAGCTTGTACCCTGAGAGGTACGAGCAGTACTTC
cdr3_aa: CASSLYPERYEQYF